This TCR beta chain was identified during a study of blood T cell repertoires in COVID-19. In germline, CDR1 is KGHDR, CDR2 SFDVKD. This CDR3 spans 12 amino acids. Trimming took off 3 bases at V and 4 bases at J, with 4 bases between the two ends. Sequencing used immunoSEQ multiplex PCR; TCRdb keeps in-frame clones, though not all of them. The sample lists fewer than 200,000 clones, around 72% occurring once. The clonotype originates from a woman of 80 years or more with acute or convalescent COVID-19. J is TRBJ2-3 and V is TRBV24-1; D not certain. Sequencing was done on a sample of peripheral blood. CDR3 DNA sequence: TGTGCCACCAGTGATATAGCAGATACGCAGTATTTT. Translated, it gives CATSDIADTQYF.